This entry describes one T cell receptor beta chain. This specimen comes from a study of blood T cell repertoires in COVID-19. The overall study: T cells, B-cell-depleted T cells, or PBMCs provided the cDNA or gDNA that served as material.

The CDR3 covers 16 residues. From germline, CDR1 is MNHEY and CDR2 SVGEGT. After removal of 1 base from V and 5 bases from J, the junction contained 8 bases not matched to a gene. Data came from immunoSEQ multiplex PCR; TCRdb stores just in-frame clones and leaves some out. The sample carries about 310,000 clones, 87% recorded once. Cohort placement rested on clinical history that participants reported themselves. Recovery among Cohort 3 donors was established by two negative PCRs, clearance, or symptom resolution. The receptor was isolated from a woman between 18 and 29 years old who had recovered from COVID-19. This chain connects TRBV6-2 or TRBV6-3 to TRBJ2-5; 9 bases agree with TRBD2. The specimen was PBMCs or T cells enriched from blood (not recorded which). The CDR3, as DNA: TGTGCCAGCAGTTACTGGCTAGCGGGGAGAAAGGAGACCCAGTACTTC. Encoded protein: CASSYWLAGRKETQYF.